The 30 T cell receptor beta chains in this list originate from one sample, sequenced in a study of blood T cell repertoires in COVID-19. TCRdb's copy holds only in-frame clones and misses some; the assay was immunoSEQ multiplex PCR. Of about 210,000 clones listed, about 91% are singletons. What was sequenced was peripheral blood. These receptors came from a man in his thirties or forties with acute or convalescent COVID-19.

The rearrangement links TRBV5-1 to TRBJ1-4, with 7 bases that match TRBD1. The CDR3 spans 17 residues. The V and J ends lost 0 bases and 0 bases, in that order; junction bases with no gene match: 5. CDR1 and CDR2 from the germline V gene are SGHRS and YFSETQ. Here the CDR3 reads CASSLDGTVATNEKLFF. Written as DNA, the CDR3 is TGCGCCAGCAGCTTGGACGGGACAGTTGCAACTAATGAAAAACTGTTTTTT.

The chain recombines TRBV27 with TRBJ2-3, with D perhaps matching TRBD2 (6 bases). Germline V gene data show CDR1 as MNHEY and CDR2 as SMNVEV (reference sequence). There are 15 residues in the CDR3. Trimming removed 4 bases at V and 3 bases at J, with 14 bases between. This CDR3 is CASSSAAEGTDTQYF. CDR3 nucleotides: TGTGCCAGCAGTTCGGCAGCGGAGGGAACAGATACGCAGTATTTT.

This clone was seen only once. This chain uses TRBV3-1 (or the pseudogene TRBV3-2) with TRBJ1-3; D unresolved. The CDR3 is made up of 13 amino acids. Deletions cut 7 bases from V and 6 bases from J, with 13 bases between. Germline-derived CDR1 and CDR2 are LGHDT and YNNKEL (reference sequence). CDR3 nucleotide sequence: TGTGCCAGCACCCCCGGGGTCGAAAACACCATATATTTT. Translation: CASTPGVENTIYF.

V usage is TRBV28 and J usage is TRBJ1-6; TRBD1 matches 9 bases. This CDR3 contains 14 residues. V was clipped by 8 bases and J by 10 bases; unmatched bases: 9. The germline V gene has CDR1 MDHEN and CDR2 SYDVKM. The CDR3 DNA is TGTGCCAGCTATAGGGACAGGGTTGGGTCACCCCTCCACTTT. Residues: CASYRDRVGSPLHF.

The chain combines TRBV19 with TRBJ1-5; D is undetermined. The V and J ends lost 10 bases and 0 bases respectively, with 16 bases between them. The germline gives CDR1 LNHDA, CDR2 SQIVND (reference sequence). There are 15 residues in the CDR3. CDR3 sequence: CATTPYSHSNQPQHF. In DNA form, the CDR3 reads TGTGCCACCACCCCCTACAGTCATAGCAATCAGCCCCAGCATTTT.

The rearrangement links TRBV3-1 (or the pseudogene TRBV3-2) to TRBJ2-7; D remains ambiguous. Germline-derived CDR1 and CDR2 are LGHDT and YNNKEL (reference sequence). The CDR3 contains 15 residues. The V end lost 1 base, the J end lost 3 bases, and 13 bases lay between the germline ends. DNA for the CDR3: TGTGCCAGCAGCCAAGCGCCCGGGTCGTTCTACGAGCAGTACTTC. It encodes CASSQAPGSFYEQYF.

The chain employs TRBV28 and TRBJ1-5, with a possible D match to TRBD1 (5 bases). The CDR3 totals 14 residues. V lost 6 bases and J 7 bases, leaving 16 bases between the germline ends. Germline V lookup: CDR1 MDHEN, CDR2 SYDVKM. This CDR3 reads CASSPRGYGQPQHF. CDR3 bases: TGTGCCAGCAGCCCTCGGGGGTACGGACAGCCCCAGCATTTT.

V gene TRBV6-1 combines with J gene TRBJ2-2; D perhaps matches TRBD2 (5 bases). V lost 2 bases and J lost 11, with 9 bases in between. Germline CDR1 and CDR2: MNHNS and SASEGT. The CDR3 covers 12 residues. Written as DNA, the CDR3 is TGTGCCAGCAGTGAAACGGACTCTGAGCTGTTTTTT. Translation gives CASSETDSELFF.

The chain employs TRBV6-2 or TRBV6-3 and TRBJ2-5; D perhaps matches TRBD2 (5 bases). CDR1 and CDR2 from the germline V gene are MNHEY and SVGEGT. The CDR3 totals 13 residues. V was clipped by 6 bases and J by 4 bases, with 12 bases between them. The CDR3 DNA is TGTGCCAGCAGCCACGGACTGAGAGAGACCCAGTACTTC. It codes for CASSHGLRETQYF.

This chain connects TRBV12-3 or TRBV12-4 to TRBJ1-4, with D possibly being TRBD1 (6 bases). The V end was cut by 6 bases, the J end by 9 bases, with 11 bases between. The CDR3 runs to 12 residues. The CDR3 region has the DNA TGTGCCAGCAGGTCGGGACAACAAAAACTGTTTTTT. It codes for CASRSGQQKLFF.

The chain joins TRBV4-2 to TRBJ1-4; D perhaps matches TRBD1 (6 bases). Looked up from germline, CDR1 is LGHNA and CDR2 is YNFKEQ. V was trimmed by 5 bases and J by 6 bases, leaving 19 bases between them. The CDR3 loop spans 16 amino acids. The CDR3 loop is CASSKTVRQEDEKLFF. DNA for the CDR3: TGTGCCAGCAGCAAAACTGTGAGACAGGAGGATGAAAAACTGTTTTTT.

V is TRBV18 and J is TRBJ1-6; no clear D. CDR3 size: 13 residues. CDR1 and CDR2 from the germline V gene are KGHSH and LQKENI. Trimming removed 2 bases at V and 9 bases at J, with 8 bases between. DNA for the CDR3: TGTGCCAGCTCACCATTCAGGATTTCACCCCTCCACTTT. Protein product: CASSPFRISPLHF. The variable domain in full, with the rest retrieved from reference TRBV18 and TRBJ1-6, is NAGVMQNPRHLVRRRGQEARLRCSPMKGHSHVYWYRQLPEEGLKFMVYLQKENIIDESGMPKERFSAEFPKEGPSILRIQQVVRGDSAAYFCASSPFRISPLHFGNGTRLTVT.

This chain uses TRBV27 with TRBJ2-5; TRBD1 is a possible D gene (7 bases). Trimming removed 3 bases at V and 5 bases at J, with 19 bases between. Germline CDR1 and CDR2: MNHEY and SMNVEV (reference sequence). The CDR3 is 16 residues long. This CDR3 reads CASSFGGRGPGETQYF. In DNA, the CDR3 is TGTGCCAGCAGTTTCGGGGGAAGGGGGCCGGGGGAGACCCAGTACTTC.

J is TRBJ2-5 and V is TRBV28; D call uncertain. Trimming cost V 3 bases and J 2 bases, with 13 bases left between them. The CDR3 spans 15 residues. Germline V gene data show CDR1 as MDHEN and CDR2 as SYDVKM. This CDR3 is CASSFGEQRQETQYF. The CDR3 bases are TGTGCCAGCAGTTTCGGTGAACAGAGACAAGAGACCCAGTACTTC.

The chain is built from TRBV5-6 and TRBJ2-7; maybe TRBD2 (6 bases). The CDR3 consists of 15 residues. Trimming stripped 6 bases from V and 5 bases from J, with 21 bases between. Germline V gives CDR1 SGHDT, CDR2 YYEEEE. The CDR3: CASNTIRDSSHEQYF. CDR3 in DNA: TGTGCCAGCAACACGATCCGGGACTCATCCCACGAGCAGTACTTC.

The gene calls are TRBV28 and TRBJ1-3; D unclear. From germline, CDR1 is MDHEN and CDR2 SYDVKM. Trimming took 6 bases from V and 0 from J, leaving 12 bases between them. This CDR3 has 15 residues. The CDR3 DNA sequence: TGTGCCAGCAGGGGGATCGGGAGCTCTGGAAACACCATATATTTT. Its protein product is CASRGIGSSGNTIYF.

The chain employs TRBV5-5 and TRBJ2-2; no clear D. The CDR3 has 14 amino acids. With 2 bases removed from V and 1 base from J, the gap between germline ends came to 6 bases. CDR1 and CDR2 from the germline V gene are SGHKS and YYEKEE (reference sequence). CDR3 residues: CASSLGGNTGELFF. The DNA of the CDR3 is TGTGCCAGCAGCTTAGGCGGGAACACCGGGGAGCTGTTTTTT.

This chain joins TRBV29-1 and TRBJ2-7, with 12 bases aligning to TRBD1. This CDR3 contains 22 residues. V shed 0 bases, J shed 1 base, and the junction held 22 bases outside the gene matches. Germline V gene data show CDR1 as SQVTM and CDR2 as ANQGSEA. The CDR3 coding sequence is TGCAGCGTTGAAGACGACTTTGGTCGCGTGGGACAGGGGGCTAAAAAATCCTACGAGCAGTACTTC. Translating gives CSVEDDFGRVGQGAKKSYEQYF.

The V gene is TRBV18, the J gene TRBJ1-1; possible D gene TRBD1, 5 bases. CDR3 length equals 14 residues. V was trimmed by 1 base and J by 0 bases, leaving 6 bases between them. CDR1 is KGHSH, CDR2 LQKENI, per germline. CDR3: CASSPRQLNTEAFF. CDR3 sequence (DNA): TGTGCCAGCTCACCACGACAGCTGAACACTGAAGCTTTCTTT.

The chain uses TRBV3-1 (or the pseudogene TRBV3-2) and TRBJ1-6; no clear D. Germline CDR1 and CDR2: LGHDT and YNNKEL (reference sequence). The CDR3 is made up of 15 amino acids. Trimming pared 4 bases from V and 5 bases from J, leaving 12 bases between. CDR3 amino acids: CASSPRFVDNSPLHF. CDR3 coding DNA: TGTGCCAGCAGCCCCCGGTTTGTTGATAATTCACCCCTCCACTTT.

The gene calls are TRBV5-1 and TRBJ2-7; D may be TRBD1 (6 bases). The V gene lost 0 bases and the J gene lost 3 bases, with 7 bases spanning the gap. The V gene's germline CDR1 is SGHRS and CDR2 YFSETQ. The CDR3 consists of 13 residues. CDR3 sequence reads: CASSLGQDYEQYF. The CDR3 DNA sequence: TGCGCCAGCAGCTTGGGACAGGACTACGAGCAGTACTTC.

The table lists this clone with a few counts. The CDR3 loop reads CASSEWPSGMDYNEQFF. The CDR3 DNA follows: TGTGCCAGCAGTGAATGGCCTAGCGGGATGGATTACAATGAGCAGTTCTTC. The chain combines TRBV6-1 with TRBJ2-1, with 9 nucleotides matching TRBD2. This CDR3 is built from 17 residues. The V segment lost 2 bases and the J segment 4 bases; nucleotides outside the gene matches: 9. Germline-derived CDR1 and CDR2 are MNHNS and SASEGT.

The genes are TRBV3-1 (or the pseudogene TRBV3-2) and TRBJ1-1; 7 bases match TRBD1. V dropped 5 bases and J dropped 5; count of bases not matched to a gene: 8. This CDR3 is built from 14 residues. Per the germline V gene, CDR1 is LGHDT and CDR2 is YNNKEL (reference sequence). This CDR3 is CASSSQTGRTEAFF. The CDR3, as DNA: TGTGCCAGCAGCAGCCAGACAGGGCGGACTGAAGCTTTCTTT.

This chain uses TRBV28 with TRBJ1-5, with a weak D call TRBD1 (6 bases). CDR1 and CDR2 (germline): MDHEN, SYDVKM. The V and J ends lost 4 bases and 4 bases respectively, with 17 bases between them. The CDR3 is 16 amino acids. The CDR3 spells CASSWTVSFGNQPQHF. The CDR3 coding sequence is TGTGCCAGCAGTTGGACAGTCTCCTTCGGGAATCAGCCCCAGCATTTT.

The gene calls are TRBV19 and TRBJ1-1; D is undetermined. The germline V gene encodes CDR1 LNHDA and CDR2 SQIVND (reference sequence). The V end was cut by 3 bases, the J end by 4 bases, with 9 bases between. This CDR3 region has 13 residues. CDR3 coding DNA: TGTGCCAGTAGTATGAGGGAGGGCACTGAAGCTTTCTTT. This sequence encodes CASSMREGTEAFF.

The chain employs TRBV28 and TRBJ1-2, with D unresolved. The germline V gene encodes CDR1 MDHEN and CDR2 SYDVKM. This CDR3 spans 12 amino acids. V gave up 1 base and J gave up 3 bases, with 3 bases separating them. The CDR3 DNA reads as TGTGCCAGCAGTTTATCGGACTATGGCTACACCTTC. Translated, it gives CASSLSDYGYTF.

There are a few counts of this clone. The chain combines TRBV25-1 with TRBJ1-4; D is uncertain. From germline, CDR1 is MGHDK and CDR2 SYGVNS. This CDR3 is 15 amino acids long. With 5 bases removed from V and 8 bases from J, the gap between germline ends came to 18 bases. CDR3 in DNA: TGTGCCAGCAGTCTGGGGATATTACGGGAAGAAAAACTGTTTTTT. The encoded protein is CASSLGILREEKLFF.

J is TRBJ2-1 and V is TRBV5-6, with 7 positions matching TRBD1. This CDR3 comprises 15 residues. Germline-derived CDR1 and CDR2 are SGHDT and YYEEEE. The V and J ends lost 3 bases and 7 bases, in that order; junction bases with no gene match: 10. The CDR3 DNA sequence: TGTGCCAGCAGCTCAGGGGGAACTAGAGGAAATGAGCAGTTCTTC. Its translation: CASSSGGTRGNEQFF.

In DNA form, the CDR3 reads TGTGCCAGCAGCCTATTGACAGGGATCACCGGGGAGCTGTTTTTT. Translation: CASSLLTGITGELFF. The J gene is TRBJ2-2, the V gene TRBV6-5, with 7 bases matching TRBD1. The length of the CDR3 is 15 residues. Germline values: CDR1 MNHEY, CDR2 SVGAGI. J gave up 4 bases and V 6 bases, and 8 bases lay outside the gene matches.

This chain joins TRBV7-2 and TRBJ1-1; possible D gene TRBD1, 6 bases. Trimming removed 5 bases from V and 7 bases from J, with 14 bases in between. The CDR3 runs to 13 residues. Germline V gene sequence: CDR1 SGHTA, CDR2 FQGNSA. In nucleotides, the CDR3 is TGTGCCAGCAGCCACACAGGGTTAGGTGAAGCTTTCTTT. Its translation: CASSHTGLGEAFF.